This TCR beta chain was sequenced during a study of T cells in Graves' hyperthyroidism and ophthalmopathy. Across the study: Any treatment followed the collection of peripheral blood at initial diagnosis.

The CDR3 regions of TCR beta were amplified from RNA transcripts. The HTBI set primed first-round TCR CDR3 RT-PCR. TCRdb passed the multiplex PCR reads through MiXCR, listing each CDR3 protein once. This sample carries more than 350,000 distinct CDR3 sequences, 15% to 20% of them seen once, and the ten largest clones take approximately 33%. Those patients with uncontrolled infection, other autoimmune disease, pregnancy or lactation were excluded. This clonotype was found many times. Antigen specificity is unknown. This CDR3 is 15 amino acids long. Trimming left V 5 bases short and J 7 bases short, with 20 bases between. Germline V gives CDR1 SGHVS, CDR2 FQNEAQ. Whole-study findings and limits: Separating ophthalmopathy from stable hyperthyroidism was achieved by a 13 V-J model. Clonotypes that were expanded in thyroid above 0.001 mostly appeared in blood too.

The sequence was collected from a woman under 40 with Graves' hyperthyroidism that later progressed to Graves' ophthalmopathy. V is TRBV7-8 and J is TRBJ1-1; D is perhaps TRBD1 (6 bases). Sequencing was performed on blood. The CDR3 nucleotides read TGTGCCAGCAGCCCGGGGACAACGCTCACTTATGAAGCTTTCTTT. Its protein is CASSPGTTLTYEAFF.